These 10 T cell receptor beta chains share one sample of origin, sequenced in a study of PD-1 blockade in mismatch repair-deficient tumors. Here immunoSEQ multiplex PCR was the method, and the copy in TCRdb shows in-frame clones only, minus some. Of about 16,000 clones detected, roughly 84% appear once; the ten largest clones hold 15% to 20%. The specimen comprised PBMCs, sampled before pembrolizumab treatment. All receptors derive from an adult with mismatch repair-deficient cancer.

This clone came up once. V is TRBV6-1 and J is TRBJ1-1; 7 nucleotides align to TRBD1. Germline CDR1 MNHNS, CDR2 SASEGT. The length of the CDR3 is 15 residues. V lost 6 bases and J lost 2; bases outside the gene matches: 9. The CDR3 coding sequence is TGTGCCAGCAGAGGGAACAGGGGATTCAACACTGAAGCTTTCTTT. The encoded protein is CASRGNRGFNTEAFF.

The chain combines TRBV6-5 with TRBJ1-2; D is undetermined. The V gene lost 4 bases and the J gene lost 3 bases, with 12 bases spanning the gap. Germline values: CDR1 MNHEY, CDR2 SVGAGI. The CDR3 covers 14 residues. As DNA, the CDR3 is TGTGCCAGCAGTTCCCTCGAGGGCCACTATGGCTACACCTTC. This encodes CASSSLEGHYGYTF.

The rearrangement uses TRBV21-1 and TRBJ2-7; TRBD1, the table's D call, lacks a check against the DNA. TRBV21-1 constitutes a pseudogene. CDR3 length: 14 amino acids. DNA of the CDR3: TGTGCCAGCAGCGCCCAGCCCAGGTCCTACGAGCAGTACTTC. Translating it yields CASSAQPRSYEQYF.

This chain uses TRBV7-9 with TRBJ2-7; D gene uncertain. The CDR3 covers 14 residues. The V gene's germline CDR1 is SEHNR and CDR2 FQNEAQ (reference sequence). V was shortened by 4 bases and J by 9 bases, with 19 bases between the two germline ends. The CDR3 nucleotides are TGTGCCAGCAGCTCCTCCGCTTACTTAAAGGGGCAGTACTTC. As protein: CASSSSAYLKGQYF.

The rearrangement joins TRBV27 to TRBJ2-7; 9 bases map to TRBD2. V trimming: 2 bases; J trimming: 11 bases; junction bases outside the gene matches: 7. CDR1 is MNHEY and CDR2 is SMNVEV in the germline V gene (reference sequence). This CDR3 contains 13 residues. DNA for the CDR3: TGTGCCAGCAGTTTACGTAGCGGGAGTATAGAGTACTTC. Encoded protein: CASSLRSGSIEYF.

The CDR3 sequence is CASSLSGAGANVLTF. CDR3 DNA: TGTGCCAGCAGTTTATCCGGGGCAGGGGCCAACGTCCTGACTTTC. V usage is TRBV27 and J usage is TRBJ2-6; D possibly uses TRBD1 or TRBD2 (5 bases each). Germline loops: CDR1 MNHEY, CDR2 SMNVEV (reference sequence). Between the trimmed V and J ends, which lost 0 bases and 4 bases, there was a span of 7 bases. This CDR3 contains 15 residues.

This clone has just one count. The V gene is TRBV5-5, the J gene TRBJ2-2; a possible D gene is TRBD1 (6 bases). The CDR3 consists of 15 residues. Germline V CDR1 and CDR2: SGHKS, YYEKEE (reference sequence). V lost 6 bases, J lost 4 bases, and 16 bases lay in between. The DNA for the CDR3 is TGTGCCAGCACCTTCCGAGGGACATTCACCGGGGAGCTGTTTTTT. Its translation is CASTFRGTFTGELFF.

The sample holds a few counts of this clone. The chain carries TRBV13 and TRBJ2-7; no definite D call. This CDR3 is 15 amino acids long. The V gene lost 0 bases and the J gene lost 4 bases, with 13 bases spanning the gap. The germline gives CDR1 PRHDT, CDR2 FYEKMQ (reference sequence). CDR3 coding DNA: TGTGCCAGCAGCTTAGGGGTAGCCTCGTTGTACGAGCAGTACTTC. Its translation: CASSLGVASLYEQYF.

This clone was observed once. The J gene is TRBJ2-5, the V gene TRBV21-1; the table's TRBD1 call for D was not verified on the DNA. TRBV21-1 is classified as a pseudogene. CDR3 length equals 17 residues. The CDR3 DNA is TGTGCCAGCAGCAAGGACAGCCAGGGGGGAAAGGGTGAGACCCAGTACTTC. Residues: CASSKDSQGGKGETQYF.

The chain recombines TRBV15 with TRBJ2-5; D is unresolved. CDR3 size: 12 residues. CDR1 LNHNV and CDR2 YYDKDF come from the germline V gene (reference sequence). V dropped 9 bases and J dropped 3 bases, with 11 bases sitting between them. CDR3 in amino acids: CATRAREETQYF. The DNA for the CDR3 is TGTGCCACACGAGCGAGAGAAGAGACCCAGTACTTC.